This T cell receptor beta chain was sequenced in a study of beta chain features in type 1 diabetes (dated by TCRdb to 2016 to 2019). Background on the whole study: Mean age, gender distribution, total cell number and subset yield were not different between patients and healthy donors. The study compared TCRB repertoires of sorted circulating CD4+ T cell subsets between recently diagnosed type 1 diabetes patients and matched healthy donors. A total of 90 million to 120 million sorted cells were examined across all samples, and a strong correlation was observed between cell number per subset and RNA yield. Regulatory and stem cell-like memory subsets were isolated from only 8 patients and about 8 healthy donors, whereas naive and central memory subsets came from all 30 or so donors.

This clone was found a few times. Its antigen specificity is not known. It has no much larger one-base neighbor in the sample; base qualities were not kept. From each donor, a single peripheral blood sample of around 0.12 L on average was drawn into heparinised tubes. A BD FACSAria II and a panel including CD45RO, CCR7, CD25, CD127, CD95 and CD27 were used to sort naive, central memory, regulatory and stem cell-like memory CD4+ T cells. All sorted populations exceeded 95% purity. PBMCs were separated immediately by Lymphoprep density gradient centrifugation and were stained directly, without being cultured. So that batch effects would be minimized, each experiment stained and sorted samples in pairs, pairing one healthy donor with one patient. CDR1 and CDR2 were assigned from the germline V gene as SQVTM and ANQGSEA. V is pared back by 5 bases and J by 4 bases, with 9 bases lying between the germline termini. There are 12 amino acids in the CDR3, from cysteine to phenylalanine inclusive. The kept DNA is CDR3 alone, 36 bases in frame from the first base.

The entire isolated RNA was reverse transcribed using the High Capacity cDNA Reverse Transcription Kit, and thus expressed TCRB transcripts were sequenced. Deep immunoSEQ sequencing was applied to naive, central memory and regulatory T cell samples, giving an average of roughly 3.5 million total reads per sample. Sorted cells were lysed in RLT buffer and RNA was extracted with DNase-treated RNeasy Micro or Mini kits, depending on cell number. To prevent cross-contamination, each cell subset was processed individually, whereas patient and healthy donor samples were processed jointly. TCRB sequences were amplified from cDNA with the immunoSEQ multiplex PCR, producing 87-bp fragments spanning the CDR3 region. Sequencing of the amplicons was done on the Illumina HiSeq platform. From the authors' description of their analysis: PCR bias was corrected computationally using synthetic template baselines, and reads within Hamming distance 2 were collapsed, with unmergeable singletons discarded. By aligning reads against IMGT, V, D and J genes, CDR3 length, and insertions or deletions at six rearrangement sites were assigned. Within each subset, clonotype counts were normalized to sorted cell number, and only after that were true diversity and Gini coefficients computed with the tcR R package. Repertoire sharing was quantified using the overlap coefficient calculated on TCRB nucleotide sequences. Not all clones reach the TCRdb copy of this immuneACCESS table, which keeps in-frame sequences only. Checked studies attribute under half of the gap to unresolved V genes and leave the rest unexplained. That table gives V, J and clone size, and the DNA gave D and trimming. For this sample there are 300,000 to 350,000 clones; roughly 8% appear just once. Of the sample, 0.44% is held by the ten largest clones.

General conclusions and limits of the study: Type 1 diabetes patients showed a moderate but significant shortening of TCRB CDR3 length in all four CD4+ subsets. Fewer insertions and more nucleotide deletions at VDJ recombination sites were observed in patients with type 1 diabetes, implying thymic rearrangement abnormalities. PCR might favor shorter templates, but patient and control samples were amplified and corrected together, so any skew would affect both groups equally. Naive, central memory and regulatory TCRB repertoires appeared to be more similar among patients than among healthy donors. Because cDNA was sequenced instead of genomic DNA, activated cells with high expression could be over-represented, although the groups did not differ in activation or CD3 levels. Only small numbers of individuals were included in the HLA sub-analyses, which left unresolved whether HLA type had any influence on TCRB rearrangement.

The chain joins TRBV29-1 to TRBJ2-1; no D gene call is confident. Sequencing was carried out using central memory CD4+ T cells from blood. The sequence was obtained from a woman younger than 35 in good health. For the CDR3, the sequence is CSVQQSYNEQFF. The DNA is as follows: TGCAGCGTTCAGCAGTCATACAATGAGCAGTTCTTC.